The 15 T cell receptor beta chains listed next were all sequenced from one sample in a study of control samples from healthy donors and cancer patients. Method: immunoSEQ multiplex PCR; TCRdb's copy keeps in-frame clones and lacks some. The table lists roughly 20,000 clones, around 80% of them singletons. Source material: PBMCs. These TCRs come from a man in his fifties or sixties with colorectal cancer.

The J gene is TRBJ1-4, the V gene TRBV27, with D possibly TRBD1 on 6 matching bases. Trimming removed 1 base at V and 7 bases at J, with 7 bases between. The germline gives CDR1 MNHEY, CDR2 SMNVEV (reference sequence). This CDR3 is built from 13 residues. This chain's CDR3 is CASSLFRGEKLFF. DNA of the CDR3: TGTGCCAGCAGTTTATTCAGGGGTGAAAAACTGTTTTTT.

This clone showed up just once. The chain employs TRBV3-1 (or the pseudogene TRBV3-2) and TRBJ1-5; TRBD1 might be the D (5 bases). CDR3 length equals 15 residues. Germline lookup yields CDR1 LGHDT and CDR2 YNNKEL (reference sequence). Trimming stripped 0 bases from V and 6 bases from J, with 12 bases between. The CDR3 loop reads CASSQDGADSQPQHF. In DNA form, the CDR3 reads TGTGCCAGCAGCCAAGATGGGGCAGATTCTCAGCCCCAGCATTTT.

The V call is TRBV2, the J call TRBJ2-3; D is ambiguous. V lost 5 bases to trimming and J lost 2 bases, with 17 bases between them. CDR1 is SNHLY and CDR2 is FYNNEI in the germline V gene. The CDR3 loop spans 16 amino acids. Here the CDR3 DNA reads TGTGCCAGCAGTCCACTCGGTATCTCTCCCACAGATACGCAGTATTTT. This sequence encodes CASSPLGISPTDTQYF.

This sequence joins TRBV3-1 (or the pseudogene TRBV3-2) and TRBJ2-2; D is uncertain. V was cut by 1 base and J by 2 bases, with 5 bases left in between. The CDR3 length is 14 residues. Germline CDR1 reads LGHDT; CDR2 reads YNNKEL (reference sequence). CDR3 region: CASSQGINTGELFF. CDR3 nucleotide sequence: TGTGCCAGCAGCCAAGGGATAAACACCGGGGAGCTGTTTTTT.

This clone was detected only once. The chain combines TRBV25-1 with TRBJ1-1, with D unclear. Trimming took off 0 bases at V and 1 base at J, with 12 bases between the two ends. The CDR3 is made up of 16 amino acids. Looked up from germline, CDR1 is MGHDK and CDR2 is SYGVNS. CDR3 DNA sequence: TGTGCCAGCAGTGAATATCGGTTAGTGAAGAACACTGAAGCTTTCTTT. Amino acids: CASSEYRLVKNTEAFF.

V usage is TRBV30 and J usage is TRBJ1-2; D remains unclear. The CDR3 covers 14 residues. With 2 bases removed from V and 4 bases from J, the gap between germline ends came to 14 bases. The germline V gene encodes CDR1 GTSNPN and CDR2 SVGIG (reference sequence). This CDR3 is CAWSLQTPVYGYTF. CDR3 DNA sequence: TGTGCCTGGAGTCTCCAGACTCCTGTCTATGGCTACACCTTC.

CDR3: CASSIDRKNTEAFF. The DNA of the CDR3 is TGTGCCAGTAGTATTGATAGGAAAAACACTGAAGCTTTCTTT. This chain joins TRBV19 and TRBJ1-1, with D uncertain. The germline V gene has CDR1 LNHDA and CDR2 SQIVND (reference sequence). Trimming removed 3 bases from V and 2 bases from J, with 10 bases in between. This CDR3 spans 14 amino acids. Supplemented by reference TRBV19 and TRBJ1-1, the full variable domain reads DGGITQSPKYLFRKEGQNVTLSCEQNLNHDAMYWYRQDPGQGLRLIYYSQIVNDFQKGDIAEGYSVSREKKESFPLTVTSAQKNPTAFYLCASSIDRKNTEAFFGQGTRLTVV.

The chain couples TRBV2 to TRBJ1-3, with 7 bases identical to TRBD1. Germline V gives CDR1 SNHLY, CDR2 FYNNEI. This CDR3 has 13 amino acids. Trimming took 5 bases from V and 8 from J; bases not matched to a gene: 6. CDR3 coding DNA: TGTGCCAGCAGTCCGAACAGGGGTGACACCATATATTTT. It is translated as CASSPNRGDTIYF.

The J gene is TRBJ2-3, the V gene TRBV13; tentatively, D is TRBD2 (6 bases). CDR3 length equals 19 residues. The germline CDR1 and CDR2 sequences are PRHDT and FYEKMQ (reference sequence). V was cut by 1 base and J by 1 base, with 21 bases left in between. The CDR3 sequence is CASSLAPLLVAEGTDTQYF. The CDR3 coding sequence is TGTGCCAGCAGCTTAGCCCCCCTTTTGGTAGCGGAAGGCACAGATACGCAGTATTTT.

The chain is built from TRBV19 and TRBJ1-1; D call uncertain. Per germline, CDR1 LNHDA and CDR2 SQIVND (reference sequence). The CDR3 loop spans 11 amino acids. The V and J ends lost 1 base and 7 bases respectively, with 4 bases between them. The DNA for the CDR3 is TGTGCCAGTAGTATAGCCATTGAAGCTTTCTTT. Encoded protein: CASSIAIEAFF.

This clone was found once. Here the CDR3 DNA reads TGCGCCAGCAGCTTGGTGGGTGCGGACACAGATACGCAGTATTTT. Protein: CASSLVGADTDTQYF. The chain is built from TRBV5-1 and TRBJ2-3; the D is unclear. Germline-derived CDR1 and CDR2 are SGHRS and YFSETQ. The V end lost 0 bases, the J end lost 2 bases, and 10 bases lay between the germline ends. The CDR3 spans 15 residues.

The V call is TRBV4-3, the J call TRBJ1-6; a weak D match, TRBD1 (5 bases). Germline V gene lookup returns CDR1 LGHNA and CDR2 YSLEER. The CDR3 contains 15 residues. V lost 1 base, J lost 9 bases, and 13 bases lay in between. The CDR3 protein is CASSQAWGVISPLHF. The CDR3 nucleotides are TGCGCCAGCAGCCAAGCCTGGGGGGTCATTTCACCCCTCCACTTT.

V usage is TRBV6-5 and J usage is TRBJ1-1; 8 bases are a match to TRBD1. Germline V gene lookup returns CDR1 MNHEY and CDR2 SVGAGI. Germline trimming cut 2 bases from V and 2 bases from J; bases unmatched to any gene: 7. CDR3 length: 16 residues. The CDR3 DNA reads TGTGCCAGCAGTTACGAGACAGGGGCCGATAACACTGAAGCTTTCTTT. Its translation is CASSYETGADNTEAFF.

This chain joins TRBV6-5 and TRBJ1-2; perhaps TRBD1 as D (5 bases). Germline assignment: CDR1 MNHEY and CDR2 SVGAGI. This CDR3 is 15 amino acids long. V was cut by 4 bases and J by 2 bases, with 14 bases left in between. This CDR3 reads CASSFRLGENYGYTF. Here the CDR3 DNA reads TGTGCCAGCAGTTTCAGGTTGGGGGAGAACTATGGCTACACCTTC.

The V and J genes are TRBV10-3 and TRBJ1-1; D unresolved. The ends were cut back, 4 bases at V and 0 bases at J, with 6 bases in the middle. The germline CDR1 and CDR2 sequences are ENHRY and SYGVKD. The CDR3 is made up of 13 amino acids. The CDR3 DNA reads as TGTGCCATCAGTGGAGGGTTGAACACTGAAGCTTTCTTT. Its translation is CAISGGLNTEAFF.